Listed here is a single T cell receptor beta chain. Its antigen remains unidentified. Base qualities are not provided; no much larger clone lies one nucleotide away. This specimen belongs to a study of T cells in Graves' hyperthyroidism and ophthalmopathy (dated by TCRdb to about 2019). Some background on the complete study: Peripheral blood was collected at initial diagnosis, before any treatment. To identify distinguishing TCR V-J signatures, a discovery cohort of 100 patients was used, comprising some 45 with Graves' ophthalmopathy and under 60 with stable Graves' hyperthyroidism. Whether ophthalmopathy could be predicted prospectively was tested in an independent validation cohort made up of roughly 19 hyperthyroidism patients plus 17 patients who later progressed to ophthalmopathy. The 90 to 100 discovery patients were randomly split 7:3 into training and test sets. In addition, the study compared T-cell repertoires in thyroid tissue and in blood from about 6 Graves' hyperthyroidism patients. After sampling, hyperthyroidism patients received methimazole starting at 30 mg daily, and ophthalmopathy patients received high-dose intravenous methylprednisolone. TCR Vbeta CDR3 sequencing of around 130 peripheral blood samples (roughly 43 ophthalmopathy, around 80 hyperthyroidism and around 17 progressor patients) is reported in the paper. General study outcomes and caveats: Sample size was not statistically predetermined, and blinding of investigators to group allocation was not performed. A 13 V-J signature model separated ophthalmopathy from stable hyperthyroidism, with around 88% sensitivity and around 84% specificity in cross-validation and 80%/75% in testing. In validation, the model predicted progression to ophthalmopathy with 55% to 71% sensitivity and about 72% specificity, a median of 6.5 months before onset. Most expanded thyroid clonotypes (frequency above 0.001) were also detected in blood, a finding suggesting that blood repertoires may reflect thyroid immune responses.

The TCR beta CDR3 regions were amplified from the RNA transcripts. The first round of RT-PCR for the TCR CDR3 was performed with the HTBI primer set and the Qiagen OneStep RT-PCR kit. Libraries were constructed in a second round of multiplex PCR, after which size selection and purification were performed. Paired-end sequencing of the libraries was performed with 100 bp reads on an Illumina HiSeq2000. From the authors' description of their analysis: SOAPnuke was used to process the raw data, removing reads that contained adapters or uncalled bases, had a mean Phred below 15, or lacked an exact match to the constant primer or identifier. High-quality paired reads were merged using COPE v1.2.5, and each unique nucleotide sequence was defined as a clonotype. MiTCR v1.1 was used to align clonotypes to the IMGT TRBV, TRBD and TRBJ reference segments. Analysis was restricted to V-J combinations with a frequency above 0.0001, which covered about 99% of repertoires. The TCS score was defined as F50 (clonal expansion) divided by E x V (chaos), with BLOSUM62-based TCRdist calculated between CDR3 peptides within each V-J. Welch's t-statistics and random forest reduced several hundred V-J features to 13, which were used in a naive Bayes classifier (R e1071). TCRdb reworked the public reads: Q25 trimming with fastp, MiXCR clone assembly, productive beta chains retained. Each record represents a unique CDR3 protein, reported with the most common genes and DNA among its rows. The V and J calls here are based on TCRdb, not the publication. The sample contains about 360,000 distinct CDR3 sequences, 13% of them found a single time. The ten top clones hold around a tenth of the sample.

Graves' hyperthyroidism was defined as stable when no progression to ophthalmopathy occurred over 18 months of follow-up. Hyperthyroidism patients were newly diagnosed, had a disease duration of under 2 months, and were aged 18 to 65 years. Any patient with an uncontrolled infection, another autoimmune disease, pregnancy or lactation was excluded. Clinical symptoms, serum thyroxine and TRAb, thyroid ultrasound, and orbital computed tomography formed the basis for the diagnoses. PBMCs were separated from around 9.1 ml of fresh peripheral blood using Ficoll-Paque density gradient centrifugation. Total RNA was extracted with Trizol reagent, and quality was checked on an Agilent 2100 Bioanalyzer. The sample taken for sequencing was blood. The TCR was taken from a woman aged 18-29 years with Graves' hyperthyroidism.

The CDR3 here reads CASSFPGRETQYF. Read as DNA, the sequence is TGTGCCAGCAGTTTCCCAGGGAGAGAGACCCAGTACTTC. The rearrangement joined TRBV28 to TRBJ2-5, with the D gene tentatively TRBD1 or TRBD2, based on 5 matching bases in each. The CDR3 spans 13 residues, from the cysteine through the phenylalanine. The read is trimmed to its CDR3 DNA, 39 bases read in frame from base 1. Via the germline V gene, CDR1 is MDHEN and CDR2 SYDVKM. Relative to germline, V is 3 bases shorter and J is 4 bases shorter, with 9 bases between their ends.